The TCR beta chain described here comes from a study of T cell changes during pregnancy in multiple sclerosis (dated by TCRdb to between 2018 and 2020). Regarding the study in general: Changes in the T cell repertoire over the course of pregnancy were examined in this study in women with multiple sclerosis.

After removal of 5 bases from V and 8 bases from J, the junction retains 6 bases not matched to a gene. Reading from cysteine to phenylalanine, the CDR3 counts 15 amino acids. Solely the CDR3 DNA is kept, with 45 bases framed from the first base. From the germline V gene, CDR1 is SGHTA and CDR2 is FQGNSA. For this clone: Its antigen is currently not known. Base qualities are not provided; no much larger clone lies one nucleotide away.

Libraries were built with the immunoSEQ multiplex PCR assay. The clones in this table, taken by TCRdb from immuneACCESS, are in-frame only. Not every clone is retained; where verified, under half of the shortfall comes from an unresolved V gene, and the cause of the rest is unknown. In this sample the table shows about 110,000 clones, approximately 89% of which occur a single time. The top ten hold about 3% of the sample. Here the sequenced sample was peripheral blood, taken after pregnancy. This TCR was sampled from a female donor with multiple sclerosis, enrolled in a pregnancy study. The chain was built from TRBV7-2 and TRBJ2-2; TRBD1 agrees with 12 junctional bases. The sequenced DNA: TGTGCCAGCAGCCCGGGACAGGGGGCCTGGGGGGAGCTGTTTTTT. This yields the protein CASSPGQGAWGELFF.